A single sample gave rise to the 16 T cell receptor beta chains below, sequenced in a study of CD8 T cells in ankylosing spondylitis. Study-wide results and limits: It appeared that ankylosing spondylitis blood was characterized by a TCR beta motif of several highly homologous variants.

TCRdb passed the 5' RACE reads through MiXCR, listing each CDR3 protein once. The table lists about 400,000 distinct CDR3 sequences, around 22% of them singletons. For these TCRs, the target antigens are not known. Sequencing was carried out using blood, either unsorted or a sorted T cell fraction (not recorded which). The source of these receptors is a male donor with ankylosing spondylitis.

The chain joins TRBV29-1 to TRBJ1-5; 12 bases line up with TRBD1. V shed 6 bases, J shed 7 bases, and the junction held 7 bases outside the gene matches. Per germline, CDR1 SQVTM and CDR2 ANQGSEA. The CDR3 loop spans 14 amino acids. The CDR3 reads CSVGTGGIGQPQHF. DNA of the CDR3: TGCAGCGTAGGGACAGGGGGCATCGGACAGCCCCAGCATTTT.

J is TRBJ2-3 and V is TRBV9; D possibly corresponds to TRBD2 (5 bases). Germline CDR1 reads SGDLS; CDR2 reads YYNGEE. V was pared by 0 bases and J by 10 bases, with 15 bases between. The CDR3 has 14 residues. The CDR3 nucleotides read TGTGCCAGCAGCGTAGTAGGACTTAGTGGGGCGCAGTATTTT. Translated, it gives CASSVVGLSGAQYF.

This chain joins TRBV9 and TRBJ2-2, with TRBD2 matching over 9 bases. This CDR3 comprises 14 residues. J was trimmed by 3 bases and V by 10 bases; bases with no gene match: 7. The germline gives CDR1 SGDLS, CDR2 YYNGEE. The CDR3 region is CAGSSGRDTGELFF. The DNA of the CDR3 is TGTGCCGGTAGTAGCGGGAGAGACACCGGGGAGCTGTTTTTT.

The chain is built from TRBV18 and TRBJ2-6; D is uncertain. In germline, CDR1 is KGHSH, CDR2 LQKENI. The V and J ends lost 2 bases and 0 bases respectively, with 11 bases between them. The CDR3 has 17 residues. DNA of the CDR3: TGTGCCAGCTCACCAAGCTCCTATGTCTCTGGGGCCAACGTCCTGACTTTC. Translated, it gives CASSPSSYVSGANVLTF.

A few counts support this clonotype. The rearrangement joins TRBV5-1 to TRBJ2-1, with D possibly TRBD1 on 6 matching bases. The CDR3 loop spans 11 amino acids. In germline, CDR1 is SGHRS, CDR2 YFSETQ. V was clipped by 6 bases and J by 5 bases, with 6 bases between them. CDR3 region: CASNRDNEQFF. Written as DNA, the CDR3 is TGCGCCAGCAACAGGGACAATGAGCAGTTCTTC.

This clonotype was seen a handful of times. V gene TRBV18 combines with J gene TRBJ2-7, with D perhaps TRBD2 (6 bases). Germline loops: CDR1 KGHSH, CDR2 LQKENI. The V gene lost 2 bases and the J gene lost 2 bases, with 7 bases spanning the gap. This CDR3 has 13 amino acids. This chain's CDR3 is CASSPGGTYEQYF. CDR3 DNA: TGTGCCAGCTCACCAGGCGGGACCTACGAGCAGTACTTC.

The chain links TRBV6-1 to TRBJ2-3; possibly TRBD1 or TRBD2 for D (5 bases each). Deletions cut 10 bases from V and 6 bases from J, with 20 bases between. The CDR3 extends over 14 amino acids. From germline, CDR1 is MNHNS and CDR2 SASEGT. CDR3 residues: CATGNYGAGDTQYF. Here the CDR3 DNA reads TGTGCCACCGGTAATTACGGGGCCGGGGATACGCAGTATTTT.

The chain recombines TRBV5-5 with TRBJ1-5; 12 bases fit TRBD1. This CDR3 is built from 16 residues. With V trimmed by 4 bases and J by 7 bases, 9 bases remained unmatched. In germline, CDR1 is SGHKS, CDR2 YYEKEE (reference sequence). Here the CDR3 reads CASSPVGQGAGQPQHF. In DNA, the CDR3 is TGTGCCAGCAGCCCCGTGGGACAGGGGGCAGGGCAGCCCCAGCATTTT.

This clonotype was detected a few times. The chain joins TRBV27 to TRBJ1-1; weak D call: TRBD1 (6 bases). The CDR3 loop spans 16 amino acids. From germline, CDR1 is MNHEY and CDR2 SMNVEV (reference sequence). Trimming took 4 bases from V and 4 from J, leaving 19 bases between them. The CDR3 region has the DNA TGTGCCAGCAGTTCAAGTCGGGGGGCTAAGAGCACTGAAGCTTTCTTT. Its translation is CASSSSRGAKSTEAFF.

This clonotype was seen only a few times. The rearrangement links TRBV10-3 to TRBJ1-2; a weak D match, TRBD1 (6 bases). Germline CDR1 reads ENHRY; CDR2 reads SYGVKD. The CDR3 spans 14 residues. The ends were cut back, 3 bases at V and 7 bases at J, with 15 bases in the middle. As DNA, the CDR3 is TGTGCCATCAGTGATGGAACAGGGATCCGTGGCTACACCTTC. Its translation is CAISDGTGIRGYTF.

The chain couples TRBV4-2 to TRBJ2-2; D not certain. The CDR3 has 14 residues. V was trimmed by 0 bases and J by 6 bases, leaving 8 bases between them. Germline V gene data show CDR1 as LGHNA and CDR2 as YNFKEQ. The CDR3 DNA reads TGTGCCAGCAGCCAAGACCGGGCTTCCGGGGAGCTGTTTTTT. The encoded protein is CASSQDRASGELFF.

The J gene is TRBJ2-7, the V gene TRBV20-1; the D call may be TRBD1 or TRBD2 (5 bases each). This CDR3 is built from 15 residues. V was cut by 4 bases and J by 6 bases, with 22 bases left in between. CDR1 is DFQATT and CDR2 is SNEGSKA in the germline V gene (reference sequence). CDR3 region: CSAIDRGSSSPEQYF. The CDR3 nucleotides are TGCAGTGCTATCGACCGGGGCTCCTCATCCCCCGAGCAGTACTTC.

V gene TRBV19 combines with J gene TRBJ2-5, with D possibly TRBD2 on 6 matching bases. Germline V CDR1 and CDR2: LNHDA, SQIVND (reference sequence). Trimming cost V 3 bases and J 5 bases, with 10 bases left between them. This CDR3 is 13 amino acids long. The CDR3 loop is CASSIWGEETQYF. CDR3 nucleotides: TGTGCCAGTAGTATTTGGGGGGAGGAGACCCAGTACTTC.

The rearrangement joins TRBV7-2 to TRBJ2-1; D remains ambiguous. The CDR3 covers 15 residues. V lost 3 bases and J 6 bases, leaving 15 bases between the germline ends. Germline V gives CDR1 SGHTA, CDR2 FQGNSA. CDR3 nucleotide sequence: TGTGCCAGCAGCTTTGGCCCCAGTCCGGGCAATGAGCAGTTCTTC. Protein product: CASSFGPSPGNEQFF.

This clonotype was found a few times. The V call is TRBV18, the J call TRBJ2-7; 9 bases map to TRBD1. J gave up 6 bases and V 3 bases, and 6 bases lay outside the gene matches. The germline CDR1 and CDR2 sequences are KGHSH and LQKENI. The CDR3 contains 14 residues. The CDR3 reads CASSPSGTGPEQYF. The CDR3 DNA follows: TGTGCCAGCTCACCGTCCGGGACAGGGCCCGAGCAGTACTTC.

This CDR3 reads CASSPRDRTYNEQFF. The CDR3 DNA follows: TGTGCCAGCAGCCCCCGGGACAGAACCTACAATGAGCAGTTCTTC. The genes are TRBV7-2 and TRBJ2-1; 7 nucleotides agree with TRBD1. The CDR3 has 15 amino acids. The V gene's germline CDR1 is SGHTA and CDR2 FQGNSA. The J segment lost 2 bases and the V segment lost 5 bases, leaving 6 bases of the junction unmatched.